This entry lists 4 T cell receptor beta chains sequenced from one sample in a study of cytomegalovirus exposure and HLA in healthy donors. Primers for the PCR totalled 60 Vbeta and 13 Jbeta. Profiling relied on immunoSEQ multiplex PCR, and the TCRdb table lists in-frame clones only, not all of them. Of 100,000 to 150,000 clones listed, about a sixth are singletons. Material: PBMCs. The receptors originated from a female donor in good health and CMV-seropositive.

V gene TRBV6-5 combines with J gene TRBJ1-2; 7 nucleotides align to TRBD1. CDR3 length: 14 residues. V trimming: 2 bases; J trimming: 3 bases; junction bases outside the gene matches: 3. Germline V gives CDR1 MNHEY, CDR2 SVGAGI. The CDR3 reads CASSYGGGDYGYTF. CDR3 nucleotides: TGTGCCAGCAGTTACGGAGGGGGCGACTATGGCTACACCTTC.

The chain recombines TRBV5-1 with TRBJ2-7, with 8 nucleotides matching TRBD2. The CDR3 extends over 14 amino acids. CDR1 and CDR2 (germline): SGHRS, YFSETQ. V lost 5 bases, J lost 2 bases, and 6 bases stayed unmatched. This CDR3 is CASRSILAAYEQYF. In DNA form, the CDR3 reads TGCGCCAGCAGGTCAATACTAGCGGCCTACGAGCAGTACTTC.

This clone was seen more than once but under ten times. This chain joins TRBV7-8 and TRBJ1-2; D call uncertain. The CDR3 has 16 residues. V was cut by 1 base and J by 4 bases, with 16 bases left in between. The germline gives CDR1 SGHVS, CDR2 FQNEAQ. CDR3 bases: TGTGCCAGCAGCTTAGGTGTGAGGGAACCTTTCTATGGCTACACCTTC. Amino acid sequence: CASSLGVREPFYGYTF.

V gene TRBV10-3 combines with J gene TRBJ2-5, with 8 bases matching TRBD1. The CDR3 totals 15 residues. The trim removed 8 bases at V and 4 bases at J, leaving 12 bases unmatched. Germline CDR1 reads ENHRY; CDR2 reads SYGVKD. CDR3 protein: CAISRTGRGSETQYF. The CDR3 coding sequence is TGTGCCATCTCCAGGACAGGGAGAGGGTCAGAGACCCAGTACTTC.